This T cell receptor beta chain was captured by sequencing in a study of cytomegalovirus exposure and HLA in healthy donors. About the study: Earlier, 95 million to 120 million unique TCR beta sequences were recovered from 170 million or so T cells by an analysis. Study-wide results and limits: Further analysis was carried out later, and it showed several of the most significant clusters appearing linked to common viral pathogens. Researchers counted around 160 TCR beta chains as cytomegalovirus-associated.

V lost 3 bases and J 4 bases, leaving 9 bases between the germline ends. The germline V gene has CDR1 MGHRA and CDR2 YSYEKL. CDR3 length: 13 residues. To note about this clone: Antigen: not known.

With 60 Vbeta and 13 Jbeta primers, the PCR was carried out. TCRdb's table, derived via immunoSEQ multiplex PCR, lists solely in-frame clones and lacks some. The table has over 40,000 clones, around three quarters seen once. This clonotype was obtained from a man aged 25 to 40 in good health and CMV-seronegative. The chain couples TRBV4-1 to TRBJ1-2; D ambiguous. The source material was PBMCs. CDR3 sequence (DNA): TGCGCCAGCAGCCACGGAGCTCTCTATGGCTACACCTTC. Amino acid sequence: CASSHGALYGYTF.